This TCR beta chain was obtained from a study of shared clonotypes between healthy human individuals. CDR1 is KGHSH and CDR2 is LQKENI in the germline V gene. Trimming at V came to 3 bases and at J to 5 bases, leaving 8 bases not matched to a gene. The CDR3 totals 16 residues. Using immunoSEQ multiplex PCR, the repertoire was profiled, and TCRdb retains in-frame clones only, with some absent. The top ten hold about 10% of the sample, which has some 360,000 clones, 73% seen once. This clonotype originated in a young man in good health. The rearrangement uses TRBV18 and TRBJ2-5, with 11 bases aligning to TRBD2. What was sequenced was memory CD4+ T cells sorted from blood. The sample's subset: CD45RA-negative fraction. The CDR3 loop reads CASSPQLAGVGETQYF. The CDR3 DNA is TGTGCCAGCTCACCTCAACTAGCGGGAGTTGGGGAGACCCAGTACTTC.